Shown below are 8 T cell receptor beta chains from a single sample sequenced in a study of OX40 agonist ivuxolimab in advanced cancers. Sequencing was performed with immunoSEQ multiplex PCR; in TCRdb, only in-frame clones are kept and a portion is missing. The table has fewer than 55,000 clones, over 80% seen once. The specimen was CD4+ or CD8+ T cells sorted from blood, collected in a trial of the OX40 agonist ivuxolimab. All receptors derive from an adult with an advanced solid tumor such as melanoma, head and neck, liver or kidney cancer.

This clone was found once. The rearrangement links TRBV28 to TRBJ2-7; 8 positions match TRBD2. J was trimmed by 1 base and V by 8 bases; bases with no gene match: 7. CDR1 MDHEN and CDR2 SYDVKM come from the germline V gene. The CDR3 length is 14 residues. CDR3 residues: CASRTGGRSYEQYF. The CDR3 bases are TGTGCCAGCCGAACTGGCGGGAGGTCCTACGAGCAGTACTTC.

V is TRBV2 and J is TRBJ2-3; TRBD2 might be the D (5 bases). V lost 7 bases, J lost 2 bases, and 13 bases lay in between. The CDR3 has 14 amino acids. In germline, CDR1 is SNHLY, CDR2 FYNNEI. The CDR3 reads CASKEADFTDTQYF. The CDR3 DNA reads as TGTGCCAGCAAAGAGGCGGACTTCACAGATACGCAGTATTTT.

This chain uses TRBV27 with TRBJ1-1; D remains unclear. The germline gives CDR1 MNHEY, CDR2 SMNVEV (reference sequence). Trimming pared 8 bases from V and 4 bases from J, leaving 8 bases between. This CDR3 spans 11 amino acids. The CDR3 sequence: CASGRVTEAFF. In DNA form, the CDR3 reads TGTGCCAGCGGGAGGGTCACTGAAGCTTTCTTT.

The rearrangement joins TRBV6-1 to TRBJ1-2, with 9 bases lining up with TRBD1. Germline V gene sequence: CDR1 MNHNS, CDR2 SASEGT. Trimming took 6 bases from V and 4 from J; bases not matched to a gene: 6. The CDR3 runs 14 residues. The CDR3 sequence is CASRGQGRVYGYTF. CDR3 bases: TGTGCCAGCAGGGGACAGGGAAGGGTCTATGGCTACACCTTC.

The DNA for the CDR3 is TGTGCCAGCAGCTTTTCCGGGACAGGGGTTGGGCAGCCCCAGCATTTT. Translation gives CASSFSGTGVGQPQHF. This chain links TRBV5-5 with TRBJ1-5, with 10 bases identical to TRBD1. The CDR3 length is 16 residues. Germline lookup yields CDR1 SGHKS and CDR2 YYEKEE (reference sequence). Germline trimming cut 2 bases from V and 7 bases from J; bases unmatched to any gene: 9.

This clone is categorized as medium-sized (0.01 to 0.1%). The rearrangement uses TRBV5-1 and TRBJ1-3, with D unresolved. This CDR3 has 14 amino acids. CDR1 SGHRS and CDR2 YFSETQ come from the germline V gene. V gave up 2 bases and J gave up 4 bases, with 10 bases separating them. CDR3: CASSFEGGGNTIYF. CDR3 in DNA: TGCGCCAGCAGCTTCGAGGGAGGAGGAAACACCATATATTTT.

The V gene is TRBV30, the J gene TRBJ1-1; 8 bases line up with TRBD1. The CDR3 is 15 amino acids. The ends lost 2 bases at V and 5 bases at J; junction bases unmatched: 10. In germline, CDR1 is GTSNPN, CDR2 SVGIG (reference sequence). The CDR3 region has the DNA TGTGCCTGGAGTCCCATGCAGGGGGCAAGGACTGAAGCTTTCTTT. It is translated as CAWSPMQGARTEAFF.

The rearrangement links TRBV10-1 to TRBJ1-5; no clear D gene. The CDR3 is made up of 13 amino acids. V was clipped by 10 bases and J by 4 bases, with 14 bases between them. Germline CDR1 WNHNN, CDR2 SYGVQD (reference sequence). The CDR3 sequence: CANVGDPNQPQHF. The CDR3 bases are TGCGCCAACGTTGGGGATCCGAATCAGCCCCAGCATTTT.